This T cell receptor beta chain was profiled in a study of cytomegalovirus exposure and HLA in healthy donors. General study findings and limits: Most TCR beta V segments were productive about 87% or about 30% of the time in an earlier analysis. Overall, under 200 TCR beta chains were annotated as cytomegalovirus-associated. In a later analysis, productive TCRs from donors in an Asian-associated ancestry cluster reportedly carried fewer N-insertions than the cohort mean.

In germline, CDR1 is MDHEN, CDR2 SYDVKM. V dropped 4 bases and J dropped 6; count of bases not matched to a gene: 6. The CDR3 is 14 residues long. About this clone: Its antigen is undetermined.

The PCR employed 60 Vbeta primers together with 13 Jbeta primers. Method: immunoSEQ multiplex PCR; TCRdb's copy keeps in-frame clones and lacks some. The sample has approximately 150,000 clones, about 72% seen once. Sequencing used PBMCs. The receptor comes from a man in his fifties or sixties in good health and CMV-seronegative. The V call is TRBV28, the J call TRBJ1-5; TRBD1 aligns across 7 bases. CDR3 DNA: TGTGCCAGCAGTTCAAGACAGGGCGGTCAGCCCCAGCATTTT. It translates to CASSSRQGGQPQHF.